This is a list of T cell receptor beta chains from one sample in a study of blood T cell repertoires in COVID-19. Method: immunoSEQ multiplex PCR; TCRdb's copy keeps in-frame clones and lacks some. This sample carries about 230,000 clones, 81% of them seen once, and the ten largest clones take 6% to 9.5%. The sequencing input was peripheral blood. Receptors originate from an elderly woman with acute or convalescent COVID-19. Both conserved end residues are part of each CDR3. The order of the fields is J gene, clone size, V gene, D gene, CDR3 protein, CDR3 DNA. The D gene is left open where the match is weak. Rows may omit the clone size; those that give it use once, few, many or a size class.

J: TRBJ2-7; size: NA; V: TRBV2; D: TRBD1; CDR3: CASSSSPTGAYEQYF; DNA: TGTGCCAGCAGTTCCTCTCCGACAGGGGCCTACGAGCAGTACTTC
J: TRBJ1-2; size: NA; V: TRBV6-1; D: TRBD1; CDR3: CASSDGTGGVYGYTF; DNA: TGTGCCAGCAGTGACGGGACAGGCGGGGTCTATGGCTACACCTTC
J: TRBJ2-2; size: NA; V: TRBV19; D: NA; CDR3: CASSPGVDTGELFF; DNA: TGTGCCAGTAGTCCAGGGGTTGACACCGGGGAGCTGTTTTTT
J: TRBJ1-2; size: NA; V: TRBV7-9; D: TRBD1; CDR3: CASSLSGQGGPYTF; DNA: TGTGCCAGCAGCTTATCGGGACAGGGAGGTCCCTACACCTTC
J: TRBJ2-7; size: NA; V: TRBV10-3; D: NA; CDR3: CAISESRDEQYF; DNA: TGTGCCATCAGTGAGTCGAGGGACGAGCAGTACTTC
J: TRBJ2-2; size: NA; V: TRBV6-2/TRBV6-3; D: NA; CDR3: CASSSTGTSTGELFF; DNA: TGTGCCAGCAGTTCGACAGGGACTTCCACCGGGGAGCTGTTTTTT
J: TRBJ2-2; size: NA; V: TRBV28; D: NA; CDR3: CASSVTGFSGELFF; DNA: TGTGCCAGCAGTGTTACAGGGTTCTCCGGGGAGCTGTTTTTT
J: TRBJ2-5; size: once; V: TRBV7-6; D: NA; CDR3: CASSSQKETQYF; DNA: TGTGCCAGCAGCAGCCAAAAAGAGACCCAGTACTTC
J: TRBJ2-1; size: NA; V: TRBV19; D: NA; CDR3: CASSMVHSYNEQFF; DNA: TGTGCCAGTAGTATGGTCCATAGCTACAATGAGCAGTTCTTC
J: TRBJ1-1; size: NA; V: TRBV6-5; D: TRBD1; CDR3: CASSQGDRTSFF; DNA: TGTGCCAGCAGCCAGGGGGATAGGACGTCTTTCTTT
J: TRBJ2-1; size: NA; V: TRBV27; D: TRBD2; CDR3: CASSPLADSYNEQFF; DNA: TGTGCCAGCAGTCCACTAGCGGACTCCTACAATGAGCAGTTCTTC
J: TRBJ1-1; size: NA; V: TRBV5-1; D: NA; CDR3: CASRSPTRVPSEAFF; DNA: TGCGCCAGCAGGTCACCTACCAGGGTTCCTTCTGAAGCTTTCTTT
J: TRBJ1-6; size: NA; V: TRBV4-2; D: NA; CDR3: CASSQVPTSSYNSPLHF; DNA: TGTGCCAGCAGCCAAGTCCCCACCAGCTCCTATAATTCACCCCTCCACTTT
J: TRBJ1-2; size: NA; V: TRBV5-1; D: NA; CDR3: CASSLDAQDGGYTF; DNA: TGCGCCAGCAGCTTGGACGCTCAGGATGGTGGCTACACCTTC
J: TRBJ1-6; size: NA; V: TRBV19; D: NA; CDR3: CASSIQGTFYNSPLHF; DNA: TGTGCCAGTAGTATACAGGGAACCTTCTATAATTCACCCCTCCACTTT
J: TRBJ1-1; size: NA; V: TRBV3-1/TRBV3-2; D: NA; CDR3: CASSQTGGNTEAFF; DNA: TGTGCCAGCAGCCAAACCGGCGGAAACACTGAAGCTTTCTTT
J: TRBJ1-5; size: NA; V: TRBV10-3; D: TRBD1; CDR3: CAKPIWTGVISHQPQHF; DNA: TGTGCCAAACCGATCTGGACAGGGGTTATATCTCATCAGCCCCAGCATTTT
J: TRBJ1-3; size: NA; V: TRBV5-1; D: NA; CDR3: CASSLSFQGQGGNTIYF; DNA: TGCGCCAGCAGCTTGTCTTTTCAGGGTCAAGGCGGAAACACCATATATTTT
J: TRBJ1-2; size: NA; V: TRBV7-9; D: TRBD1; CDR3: CASSLSVRTGDGYTF; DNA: TGTGCCAGCAGCTTATCCGTTCGGACAGGCGATGGCTACACCTTC
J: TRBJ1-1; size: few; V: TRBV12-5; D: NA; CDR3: CASGSGGVATAFF; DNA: TGTGCTAGTGGTAGCGGAGGGGTAGCCACGGCTTTCTTT
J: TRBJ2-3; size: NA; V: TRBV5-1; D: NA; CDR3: CASSLGRYTDTQYF; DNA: TGCGCCAGCAGCTTGGGGAGATACACAGATACGCAGTATTTT
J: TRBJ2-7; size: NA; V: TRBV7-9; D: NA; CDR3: CASSLGTLPYEQYF; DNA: TGTGCCAGCAGCTTGGGGACATTACCCTACGAGCAGTACTTC